A selection of T cell receptor beta chains follows, all from one sample in a study of response to subunit inactivated influenza vaccine. Using its own MiXCR run on the RT-PCR reads, TCRdb lists one record per CDR3 protein. The sample consists of under 500,000 distinct CDR3 sequences, approximately 11% of them appearing once. The source was PBMCs from blood, collected roughly 47 days after vaccination. Receptor source: a man in his fifties or sixties who received an inactivated influenza vaccine. Each CDR3 is given with its conserved first and last residue. A D gene is named only where the DNA matches it firmly. Rows may omit the clone size; those that give it use once, few, many or a size class.

J: TRBJ2-7; V: TRBV4-3; size: few; D: TRBD2; DNA: TGCGCCAGCAGCCTCCGAGCGGGGGGTTTCGAGCAGTACTTC; CDR3: CASSLRAGGFEQYF
J: TRBJ2-7; V: TRBV27; size: .; D: .; DNA: TGTGCCAGCAGTTTTGTGAGCAAGGTGAACGAGCAGTACTTC; CDR3: CASSFVSKVNEQYF
J: TRBJ2-1; V: TRBV20-1; size: many; D: TRBD2; DNA: TGCAGTGCTCCCTTAGCGGGAGTCCAAAGTGAGCAGTTCTTC; CDR3: CSAPLAGVQSEQFF
J: TRBJ2-3; V: TRBV6-2/TRBV6-3; size: .; D: TRBD1; DNA: TGTGCCAGCAGTTACATACAGGGGACAGATACGCAGTATTTT; CDR3: CASSYIQGTDTQYF
J: TRBJ2-5; V: TRBV7-2; size: .; D: .; DNA: TGTGCCAGCTCCCAGATGGTTGGGGAGACCCAGTACTTC; CDR3: CASSQMVGETQYF
J: TRBJ2-7; V: TRBV5-5; size: few; D: TRBD1; DNA: TGTGCCAGCAGCTTGGAGTTGGCCGGGACAGGGTACGAGCAGTACTTC; CDR3: CASSLELAGTGYEQYF
J: TRBJ2-7; V: TRBV10-3; size: .; D: TRBD1; DNA: TGTGCCTCCCGGGCGGGACAGGGGGCGGGGGGCTACGAGCAGTACTTC; CDR3: CASRAGQGAGGYEQYF
J: TRBJ2-1; V: TRBV11-2; size: few; D: .; DNA: TGTGCCAGCAGCCTTGAACAGTGGACCTCCTACAATGAGCAGTTCTTC; CDR3: CASSLEQWTSYNEQFF
J: TRBJ2-1; V: TRBV5-1; size: .; D: TRBD2; DNA: TGCGCCAGCAGCCCGACTAGCGGGAGTATATATGAGCAGTTCTTC; CDR3: CASSPTSGSIYEQFF
J: TRBJ1-1; V: TRBV20-1; size: few; D: .; DNA: TGCAGTGCTAGAGAAGGGGCCTCGAACACTGAAGCTTTCTTT; CDR3: CSAREGASNTEAFF
J: TRBJ2-7; V: TRBV7-2; size: few; D: .; DNA: TGTGCCAGCAGCTACCTCGACACTTACGAGCAGTACTTC; CDR3: CASSYLDTYEQYF
J: TRBJ1-2; V: TRBV5-1; size: few; D: TRBD1; DNA: TGCGCCAGCAGGGCGGGACAGGGATTCTATGGCTACACCTTC; CDR3: CASRAGQGFYGYTF
J: TRBJ2-5; V: TRBV24-1; size: .; D: TRBD1; DNA: TGTGCCACCAGTGATTTGCGGACAGGGGGTTTAGAGACCCAGTACTTC; CDR3: CATSDLRTGGLETQYF
J: TRBJ2-3; V: TRBV5-5; size: few; D: TRBD2; DNA: TGTGCCAGCAGCCTTGGGACTACGTCTAGCACAGATACGCAGTATTTT; CDR3: CASSLGTTSSTDTQYF
J: TRBJ2-1; V: TRBV24-1; size: few; D: .; DNA: TGTGCCACCAGTCATCCACTGCAGGCTTACAATGAGCAGTTCTTC; CDR3: CATSHPLQAYNEQFF
J: TRBJ2-7; V: TRBV19; size: few; D: .; DNA: TGTGCCAGTAGTAAAGACTACGAGCAGTACTTC; CDR3: CASSKDYEQYF
J: TRBJ2-1; V: TRBV20-1; size: .; D: .; DNA: TGCAGTGCTAGAGGGACTGCCTCCTACGAGCAGTTCTTC; CDR3: CSARGTASYEQFF
J: TRBJ2-1; V: TRBV20-1; size: .; D: TRBD2; DNA: TGCAGTGCTAGGCTCTGGGGGAGGGCCGGTTTTGATGAGCAGTTCTTC; CDR3: CSARLWGRAGFDEQFF
J: TRBJ1-2; V: TRBV20-1; size: few; D: .; DNA: TGCAGTGCTAGTGTAGCTAACTATGGCTACACCTTC; CDR3: CSASVANYGYTF
J: TRBJ2-5; V: TRBV7-2; size: many; D: .; DNA: TGTGCCAGCAGCTTAAATGGGGGCCGAGGAGAGACCCAGTACTTC; CDR3: CASSLNGGRGETQYF
J: TRBJ2-7; V: TRBV12-3/TRBV12-4; size: many; D: .; DNA: TGTGCCAGCAGTTTACTCCTGGCGCCCTACGAGCAGTACTTC; CDR3: CASSLLLAPYEQYF
J: TRBJ2-1; V: TRBV28; size: many; D: .; DNA: TGTGCCAGCAGCCCAGACTCCAGCCCTTACAATGAGCAGTTCTTC; CDR3: CASSPDSSPYNEQFF
J: TRBJ2-4; V: TRBV2; size: few; D: .; DNA: TGTGCCAGCAGCGGGGACACCAAAAACATTCAGTACTTC; CDR3: CASSGDTKNIQYF
J: TRBJ1-2; V: TRBV4-3; size: .; D: .; DNA: TGCGCCAGCAGCCAAGATGGGAACAGGGACGGCTACACCTTC; CDR3: CASSQDGNRDGYTF
J: TRBJ2-7; V: TRBV3-1; size: few; D: .; DNA: TGTGCCAGCAGCCAAGGCCCACGCTACGAGCAGTACTTC; CDR3: CASSQGPRYEQYF
J: TRBJ1-1; V: TRBV7-9; size: .; D: .; DNA: TGTGCCAGCAGCTTAGATCGGGGGAGCACTGAAGCTTTCTTT; CDR3: CASSLDRGSTEAFF
J: TRBJ1-3; V: TRBV5-1; size: .; D: .; DNA: TGCGCCAGCAGCCCGACCCTTAGCTCTGGAAACACCATATATTTT; CDR3: CASSPTLSSGNTIYF
J: TRBJ2-1; V: TRBV6-6; size: .; D: .; DNA: TGTGCCAGCCGGGGCCGAATAGGGGGTGAGCAGTTCTTC; CDR3: CASRGRIGGEQFF
J: TRBJ2-1; V: TRBV11-2; size: few; D: .; DNA: TGTGCCAGCAGCTACCCAACTAGGACTGAGCAGTTCTTC; CDR3: CASSYPTRTEQFF
J: TRBJ2-5; V: TRBV3-1; size: .; D: .; DNA: TGTGCCAGCAGCCAAAATCACAGGGTGGAGGAGACCCAGTACTTC; CDR3: CASSQNHRVEETQYF
J: TRBJ2-1; V: TRBV9; size: .; D: .; DNA: TGTGCCAGCAGCGTAGGTCAGGCAAGTATTTTCAATGAGCAGTTCTTC; CDR3: CASSVGQASIFNEQFF
J: TRBJ2-2; V: TRBV6-2/TRBV6-3; size: many; D: .; DNA: TGTGCCAGCAGTACCTCAGGGACCGGGGAGCTGTTTTTT; CDR3: CASSTSGTGELFF
J: TRBJ2-5; V: TRBV7-9; size: many; D: .; DNA: TGTGCCAGCAGCCGCGACAGGGAGGGAGAGACCCAGTACTTC; CDR3: CASSRDREGETQYF
J: TRBJ2-3; V: TRBV14; size: many; D: TRBD1; DNA: TGTGCCAGCAGCGCGACAGGGGCCACAGATACGCAGTATTTT; CDR3: CASSATGATDTQYF
J: TRBJ2-7; V: TRBV20-1; size: few; D: .; DNA: TGCAGTCCAGGGGGGGAAACCTACGAGCAGTACTTC; CDR3: CSPGGETYEQYF
J: TRBJ2-3; V: TRBV7-2; size: .; D: .; DNA: TGTGCCAGCAGGACTAGTCCCACCACAGATACGCAGTATTTT; CDR3: CASRTSPTTDTQYF
J: TRBJ1-2; V: TRBV29-1; size: few; D: TRBD1; DNA: TGCAGCGTTCCGTCGTGGACAGGGAACTATGGCTACACCTTC; CDR3: CSVPSWTGNYGYTF
J: TRBJ1-2; V: TRBV10-3; size: .; D: .; DNA: TGTGCCATCAGTGAGTCCGGGGACTATGGCTACACCTTC; CDR3: CAISESGDYGYTF
J: TRBJ2-1; V: TRBV20-1; size: many; D: TRBD2; DNA: TGCAGTGCTAGAGATGTCACAGGGCTAGCGGGAGGGCTGTTCCCCTACAATGAGCAGTTCTTC; CDR3: CSARDVTGLAGGLFPYNEQFF
J: TRBJ1-5; V: TRBV12-3/TRBV12-4; size: many; D: .; DNA: TGTGCCAGCAGTTTGGGCCGCTACAATAGCAATCAGCCCCAGCATTTT; CDR3: CASSLGRYNSNQPQHF
J: TRBJ2-1; V: TRBV12-3/TRBV12-4; size: .; D: .; DNA: TGTGCCAGCAGTTTGGGCCCCGGGGCTACGGGTGAGGAGTTCTTC; CDR3: CASSLGPGATGEEFF
J: TRBJ2-1; V: TRBV20-1; size: .; D: .; DNA: TGCAGTGCTAGAGGGGGTAGGGGGGACAATGAGCAGTTCTTC; CDR3: CSARGGRGDNEQFF
J: TRBJ2-2; V: TRBV6-5; size: few; D: .; DNA: TGTGCCAGCAGTTATGCGGGGTTCACCGCGAACACCGGGGAGCTGTTTTTT; CDR3: CASSYAGFTANTGELFF
J: TRBJ2-3; V: TRBV5-1; size: .; D: TRBD2; DNA: TGCGCCAGCAGCCCCGGCTTAGCGGGAGGCTCCACAGATACGCAGTATTTT; CDR3: CASSPGLAGGSTDTQYF
J: TRBJ2-5; V: TRBV5-6; size: few; D: TRBD1; DNA: TGTGCCAGCAGACTCTACGGGACAGGGGCTGCGGAGACCCAGTACTTC; CDR3: CASRLYGTGAAETQYF
J: TRBJ1-5; V: TRBV5-1; size: few; D: .; DNA: TGCGCCAGCAGCGCGGGGGCAGGGGAGAATCAGCCCCAGCATTTT; CDR3: CASSAGAGENQPQHF
J: TRBJ1-1; V: TRBV7-9; size: many; D: .; DNA: TGTGCCAGCAGCTTAACGAACACTGAAGCTTTCTTT; CDR3: CASSLTNTEAFF
J: TRBJ2-5; V: TRBV25-1; size: few; D: .; DNA: TGTGCCAGCAGTGAAGAGGGTGGCCTCCAAGAGACCCAGTACTTC; CDR3: CASSEEGGLQETQYF
J: TRBJ2-1; V: TRBV20-1; size: few; D: TRBD2; DNA: TGCAGTGCCTCTAATTCGGGGGGAGGGCCTCGAAATGAGCAGTTCTTC; CDR3: CSASNSGGGPRNEQFF
J: TRBJ2-6; V: TRBV12-3/TRBV12-4; size: .; D: .; DNA: TGTGCCAGCACTCTGGGACAACCCAGCTCTGGGGCCAACGTCCTGACTTTC; CDR3: CASTLGQPSSGANVLTF
J: TRBJ2-3; V: TRBV4-3; size: .; D: .; DNA: TGCGCCAGCAGCCAAGTGGGATTCGCCCCAGATACGCAGTATTTT; CDR3: CASSQVGFAPDTQYF
J: TRBJ1-1; V: TRBV7-2; size: .; D: .; DNA: TGTGCCAGCAGCTACGGACCCTTGAACACTGAAGCTTTCTTT; CDR3: CASSYGPLNTEAFF
J: TRBJ2-1; V: TRBV20-1; size: few; D: TRBD2; DNA: TGCAGTGCCCCGGGACTAGCCTACAATGAGCAGTTCTTC; CDR3: CSAPGLAYNEQFF
J: TRBJ1-1; V: TRBV5-1; size: few; D: .; DNA: TGCGCCAGCAGCGAGGCCCCCGACACTGAAGCTTTCTTT; CDR3: CASSEAPDTEAFF
J: TRBJ1-6; V: TRBV10-3; size: few; D: .; DNA: TGTGCCATCAGTGAGCGGGGACGAGGTAATTCACCCCTCCACTTT; CDR3: CAISERGRGNSPLHF